This entry describes one T cell receptor beta chain. Its cognate antigen is unknown. Germline loops: CDR1 MNHEY, CDR2 SMNVEV (reference sequence). This CDR3 contains 14 residues. Unmatched junction bases numbered 6, after V lost 3 bases and J lost 8 bases. The data are from a study of cytomegalovirus exposure and HLA in healthy donors. Overall study results and limits: Cytomegalovirus association was listed for under 200 TCR beta chains.

The primer mix had 60 Vbeta and 13 Jbeta primers. Sequencing was performed with immunoSEQ multiplex PCR; in TCRdb, only in-frame clones are kept and a portion is missing. The sample has about 190,000 clones, about 77% seen once. This receptor was obtained from a woman aged 25-40 years in good health and CMV-seropositive. The specimen was PBMCs. The V call is TRBV27, the J call TRBJ1-2; TRBD1 agrees at 10 bases. CDR3 DNA: TGTGCCAGCAGTTTCGGACAGGGGGTGAACGGCTACACCTTC. Translation: CASSFGQGVNGYTF.